These T cell receptor beta chains were read from a single sample in a study of blood T cell repertoires in COVID-19. Method: immunoSEQ multiplex PCR; TCRdb's copy keeps in-frame clones and lacks some. The sample has about 18,000 clones, just under 90% seen once; the top ten hold over 8.5%. The sequencing sample was made of peripheral blood. Receptor source: a human donor in a cohort sampled during active COVID-19. Both conserved end residues are part of each CDR3. A D gene is named only where the DNA matches it firmly. Expanded clones get a size class; other rows say once, few or many, or leave the size out.

V gene	D gene	clone size	J gene	CDR3 protein	CDR3 DNA
TRBV15	NA	NA	TRBJ2-5	CATSRRGEETQYF	TGTGCCACCAGTCGCCGGGGTGAGGAGACCCAGTACTTC
TRBV11-2	NA	NA	TRBJ2-2	CASIFIPNTGELFF	TGTGCCAGCATTTTCATCCCGAACACCGGGGAGCTGTTTTTT
TRBV21-1	NA	NA	TRBJ2-6	CASSKARLAGAAGANVLTF	TGTGCCAGCAGCAAAGCCCGACTAGCGGGAGCGGCTGGGGCCAACGTCCTGACTTTC
TRBV3-1/TRBV3-2	NA	few	TRBJ1-5	CASSQDPGGLQPQHF	TGTGCCAGCAGCCAAGATCCGGGGGGCCTTCAGCCCCAGCATTTT
TRBV2	TRBD1	NA	TRBJ1-5	CASSESRTGGSNQPQHF	TGTGCCAGCAGTGAATCCCGGACAGGGGGCTCCAATCAGCCCCAGCATTTT
TRBV6-5	NA	once	TRBJ1-1	CASSHKYQDTEAFF	TGTGCCAGCAGTCACAAGTATCAGGACACTGAAGCTTTCTTT
TRBV27	NA	once	TRBJ2-7	CASSLAARQATNSYEQYF	TGTGCCAGCAGTTTAGCCGCAAGACAGGCGACTAACTCCTACGAGCAGTACTTC
TRBV2	TRBD2	NA	TRBJ2-3	CASRAGLAGGTDTQYF	TGTGCCAGCAGGGCAGGACTAGCGGGAGGCACAGATACGCAGTATTTT
TRBV5-1	NA	NA	TRBJ2-5	CASSFGQGREETQYF	TGCGCCAGCAGTTTCGGGCAGGGGAGGGAAGAGACCCAGTACTTC
TRBV4-1	NA	NA	TRBJ1-2	CASSQDEVAGNGYTF	TGCGCCAGCAGCCAAGATGAGGTCGCAGGGAATGGCTACACCTTC
TRBV6-2/TRBV6-3	TRBD1	NA	TRBJ1-4	CASSYNGQVDEKLFF	TGTGCCAGCAGTTACAACGGACAGGTGGATGAAAAACTGTTTTTT
TRBV19	NA	NA	TRBJ2-1	CASSTAGSSYNEQFF	TGTGCCAGTAGCACTGCGGGAAGCTCCTACAATGAGCAGTTCTTC
TRBV11-2	NA	NA	TRBJ1-6	CASSLLRTDPPTPLHF	TGTGCCAGCAGCTTACTCCGGACAGATCCCCCAACACCCCTCCACTTT
TRBV28	TRBD2	NA	TRBJ2-7	CASRTAGASGNHYEQYF	TGTGCCAGCAGGACCGCCGGAGCTAGCGGAAATCATTACGAGCAGTACTTC
TRBV24-1	NA	few	TRBJ2-5	CATSAQKETQYF	TGTGCCACCAGTGCCCAGAAAGAGACCCAGTACTTC
TRBV30	TRBD1	NA	TRBJ2-7	CAFGTGGSYEQYF	TGTGCCTTCGGGACAGGGGGGTCCTACGAGCAGTACTTC
TRBV9	NA	NA	TRBJ2-3	CASSERLGLLNF	TGTGCCAGCAGCGAGAGACTGGGGCTCTTGAATTTT
TRBV28	TRBD2	NA	TRBJ2-7	CASSLTSGSYEQYF	TGTGCCAGCAGTTTGACTAGCGGGAGTTACGAGCAGTACTTC
TRBV12-3/TRBV12-4	NA	NA	TRBJ1-1	CASSSEINTEAFF	TGTGCCAGCAGTTCGGAGATAAACACTGAAGCTTTCTTT
TRBV3-1/TRBV3-2	TRBD2	once	TRBJ2-1	CASSSRLAGVYGPGGPSYNEQFF	TGTGCCAGCAGCTCCCGACTAGCGGGAGTCTACGGGCCAGGGGGACCCTCCTACAATGAGCAGTTCTTC
TRBV20-1	NA	NA	TRBJ1-1	CSASRPEAFF	TGCAGTGCTAGCCGTCCTGAAGCTTTCTTT
TRBV28	NA	NA	TRBJ1-6	CASNDSLGKWNSPLHF	TGTGCCAGCAATGACAGCCTGGGGAAGTGGAATTCACCCCTCCACTTT
TRBV5-6	TRBD2	NA	TRBJ2-1	CASSFGLAGGDGAGEQFF	TGTGCCAGCAGCTTTGGTCTAGCGGGAGGCGATGGTGCGGGGGAGCAGTTCTTC
TRBV9	TRBD2	few	TRBJ2-7	CASSASGSPAEQYF	TGTGCCAGCAGCGCGAGCGGGAGTCCGGCCGAGCAGTACTTC
TRBV6-5	NA	NA	TRBJ1-6	CASSSTGWVRNSPLHF	TGTGCCAGCAGTTCCACAGGGTGGGTACGGAATTCACCCCTCCACTTT
TRBV7-8	TRBD1	NA	TRBJ1-2	CASSSPSGRQGARGYTF	TGTGCCAGCAGCTCGCCGAGCGGGAGACAGGGTGCACGGGGCTACACCTTC
TRBV4-3	TRBD1	NA	TRBJ1-4	CASSGGTGPAEKLFF	TGCGCCAGCAGCGGAGGGACAGGGCCGGCAGAAAAACTGTTTTTT
TRBV4-1	NA	NA	TRBJ2-2	CASSLRQGNTGELFF	TGCGCCAGCAGCCTGCGGCAGGGGAACACCGGGGAGCTGTTTTTT
TRBV19	TRBD1	NA	TRBJ1-1	CASSIGQGGTEAFF	TGTGCCAGTAGTATTGGACAGGGCGGCACTGAAGCTTTCTTT
TRBV27	NA	NA	TRBJ1-6	CASSLQSSPLHF	TGTGCCAGCAGTTTACAGTCTTCACCCCTCCACTTT
TRBV6-1	NA	few	TRBJ2-2	CASSERAGMNTGELFF	TGTGCCAGCAGTGAAAGGGCAGGGATGAACACCGGGGAGCTGTTTTTT
TRBV11-2	NA	NA	TRBJ1-2	CASSFLQYGYTF	TGTGCCAGCAGCTTCTTGCAGTATGGCTACACCTTC
TRBV3-1/TRBV3-2	NA	NA	TRBJ1-1	CASSQDTRSTEAFF	TGTGCCAGCAGCCAAGATACTAGGTCCACTGAAGCTTTCTTT
TRBV30	TRBD1	NA	TRBJ2-3	CALQPTGAFTDTQYF	TGTGCCTTACAGCCGACAGGGGCGTTCACAGATACGCAGTATTTT
TRBV4-3	TRBD2	NA	TRBJ2-7	CASSQELAGVYEQYF	TGCGCCAGCAGCCAAGAACTAGCGGGAGTCTACGAGCAGTACTTC
TRBV6-2/TRBV6-3	NA	NA	TRBJ1-2	CASSGGGVYGYTF	TGTGCCAGCAGCGGGGGGGGCGTCTATGGCTACACCTTC
TRBV28	NA	NA	TRBJ2-7	CASKNPPGQPLEQYF	TGTGCCAGCAAAAACCCGCCCGGACAGCCTTTGGAGCAGTACTTC
TRBV14	TRBD2	NA	TRBJ2-1	CASSQDHGREQFF	TGTGCCAGCAGCCAAGATCACGGGAGGGAGCAGTTCTTC
TRBV7-6	TRBD2	NA	TRBJ2-1	CASTWGASGKDEQFF	TGTGCCAGCACGTGGGGGGCTAGCGGGAAGGATGAGCAGTTCTTC
TRBV9	NA	NA	TRBJ2-1	CASGGGISYNEQFF	TGTGCCAGCGGAGGCGGGATATCCTACAATGAGCAGTTCTTC
TRBV10-3	NA	NA	TRBJ1-1	CAIQVGGDTEAFF	TGTGCCATCCAGGTGGGGGGGGACACTGAAGCTTTCTTT
TRBV20-1	NA	NA	TRBJ1-2	CSAPLRGGYTF	TGCAGTGCTCCCCTTCGGGGAGGCTACACCTTC
TRBV9	TRBD2	NA	TRBJ2-3	CASSVRSGSGSSTDTQYF	TGTGCCAGCAGCGTACGTAGCGGGTCCGGAAGTAGCACAGATACGCAGTATTTT
TRBV15	TRBD2	once	TRBJ2-1	CATSSRTSGRANNEQFF	TGTGCCACCAGCAGCCGAACTAGCGGGAGAGCCAACAATGAGCAGTTCTTC
TRBV4-3	NA	NA	TRBJ2-2	CASSQAHGGGGVGELFF	TGCGCCAGCAGCCAAGCCCACGGAGGAGGAGGCGTCGGGGAGCTGTTTTTT